The clone carrying this T cell receptor beta chain was found once. The antigen is unknown. The sample's treatment: 10-day PBMC culture with coronavirus spike peptide pools or control peptides (ViraFEST assay). The culture of 2 million to 2.5 million PBMCs per well included approximately 10 IU/ml IL-2 and around 10 ug/ml peptide pools. The Oncomine TCR Beta short-read assay sequenced DNA from cultured CD4+ T cells. TCRdb processed the PCR reads anew with MiXCR; each CDR3 protein has one entry. The sample has more than 15,000 distinct CDR3 sequences, approximately 50% seen once; the top ten hold 15% to 20%. The data were taken from a study of vaccination and CD4 T cells after COVID-19. Study-level information: Convalescent cases comprised under ten mild and one severe, all SARS-CoV-2 positive by nasal swab PCR.

Findings of the study overall: Rising from around 20 to 38, the median of SARS-CoV-2-reactive clonotypes did not change significantly. Convalescent patients showed a median about 90% of reactive clones that were seen only post-vaccination.

The V gene's germline CDR1 is DFQATT and CDR2 SNEGSKA (reference sequence). The CDR3 is 14 amino acids. Trimming removed 6 bases from V and 5 bases from J; junction bases left unmatched: 7. The receptor was derived from a human donor who had recovered from COVID-19. Specimen: CD4+ T cells from blood, cultured in vitro. The chain has TRBV20-1 and TRBJ2-3, with 11 bases matching TRBD2. The CDR3 loop reads CSARLAGRGDTQYF. DNA of the CDR3: TGCAGTGCGCGACTAGCGGGACGAGGAGATACGCAGTATTTT.